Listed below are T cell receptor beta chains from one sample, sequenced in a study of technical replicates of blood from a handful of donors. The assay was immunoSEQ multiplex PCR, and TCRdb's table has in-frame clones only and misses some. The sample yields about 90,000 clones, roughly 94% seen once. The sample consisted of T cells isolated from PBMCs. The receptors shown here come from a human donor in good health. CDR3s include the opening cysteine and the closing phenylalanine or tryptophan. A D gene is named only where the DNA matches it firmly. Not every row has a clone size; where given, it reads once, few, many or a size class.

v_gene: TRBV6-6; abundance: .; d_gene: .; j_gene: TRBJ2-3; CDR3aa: CASSRTSTDTQYF; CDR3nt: TGTGCCAGCAGTCGAACTAGCACAGATACGCAGTATTTT
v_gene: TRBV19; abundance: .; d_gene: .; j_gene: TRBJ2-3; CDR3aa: CASSISVYRDTQYF; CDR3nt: TGTGCCAGTAGTATATCCGTATACAGGGATACGCAGTATTTT
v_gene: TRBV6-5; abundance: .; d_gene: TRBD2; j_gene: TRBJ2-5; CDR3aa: CASSYSLAGTQETQYF; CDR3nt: TGTGCCAGCAGTTACTCACTAGCGGGGACGCAAGAGACCCAGTACTTC
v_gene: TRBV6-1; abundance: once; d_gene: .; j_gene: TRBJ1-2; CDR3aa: CASRRSQVYGYTF; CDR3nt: TGTGCCAGCAGGAGGTCACAGGTGTATGGCTACACCTTC
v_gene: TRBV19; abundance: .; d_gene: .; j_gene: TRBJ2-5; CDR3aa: CASSIAYQETQYF; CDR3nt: TGTGCCAGTAGTATAGCGTACCAAGAGACCCAGTACTTC
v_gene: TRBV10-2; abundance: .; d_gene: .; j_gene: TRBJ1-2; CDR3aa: CASSGGLNYGYTF; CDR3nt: TGCGCCAGCAGTGGGGGCCTTAACTATGGCTACACCTTC
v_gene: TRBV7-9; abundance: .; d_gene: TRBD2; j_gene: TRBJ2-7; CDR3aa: CASSLAGAGGYYEQYF; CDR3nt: TGTGCCAGCAGCTTAGCTGGCGCGGGAGGGTACTACGAGCAGTACTTC
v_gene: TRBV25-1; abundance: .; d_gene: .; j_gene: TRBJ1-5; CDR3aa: CASSEGGAFNQPQHF; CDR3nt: TGTGCCAGCAGTGAAGGGGGGGCATTCAATCAGCCCCAGCATTTT
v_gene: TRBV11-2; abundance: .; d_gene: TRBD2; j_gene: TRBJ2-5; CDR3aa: CASSQTLTRGRGAETQYF; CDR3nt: TGTGCCAGCAGTCAGACCCTCACACGCGGGAGAGGGGCAGAGACCCAGTACTTC
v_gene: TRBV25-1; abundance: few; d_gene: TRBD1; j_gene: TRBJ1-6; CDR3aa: CASSKGTGWGSPLHF; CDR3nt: TGTGCCAGCAGTAAAGGGACAGGGTGGGGTTCACCCCTCCACTTT
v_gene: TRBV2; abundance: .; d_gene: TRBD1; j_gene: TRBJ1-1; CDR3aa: CASSATGGNTEAFF; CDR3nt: TGTGCCAGCAGTGCGACAGGGGGGAACACTGAAGCTTTCTTT
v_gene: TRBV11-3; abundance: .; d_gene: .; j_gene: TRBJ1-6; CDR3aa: CASSLYGAPLHF; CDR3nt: TGTGCCAGCAGCTTATACGGGGCACCCCTCCACTTT
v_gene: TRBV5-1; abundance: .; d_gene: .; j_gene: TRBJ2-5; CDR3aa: CASSLVRGRRAQETQYF; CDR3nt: TGCGCCAGCAGCTTGGTCAGGGGCCGCAGGGCCCAAGAGACCCAGTACTTC
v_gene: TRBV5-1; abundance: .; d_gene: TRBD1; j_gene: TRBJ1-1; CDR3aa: CASSLDRQGAFAFF; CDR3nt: TGCGCCAGCAGCTTGGACCGCCAGGGGGCGTTTGCTTTCTTT
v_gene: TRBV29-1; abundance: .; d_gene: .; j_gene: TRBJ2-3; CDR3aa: CSVEDLGGGHTDTQYF; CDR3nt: TGCAGCGTTGAAGATCTAGGGGGGGGTCACACAGATACGCAGTATTTT
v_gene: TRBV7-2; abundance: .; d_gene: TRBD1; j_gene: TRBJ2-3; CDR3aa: CASSSDRGDTQYF; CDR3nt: TGTGCCAGCAGCTCGGACAGGGGGGATACGCAGTATTTT
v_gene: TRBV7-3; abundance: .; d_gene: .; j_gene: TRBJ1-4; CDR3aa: CASSQGQTEKLFF; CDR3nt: TGTGCCAGCAGCCAAGGACAGACCGAAAAACTGTTTTTT
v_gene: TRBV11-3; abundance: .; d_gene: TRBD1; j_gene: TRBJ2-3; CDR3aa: CASSLGPGTGATDTQYF; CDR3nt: TGTGCCAGCAGCTTAGGGCCCGGGACAGGGGCCACAGATACGCAGTATTTT
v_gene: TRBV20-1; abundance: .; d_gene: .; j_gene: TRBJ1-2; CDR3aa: CSAIYVYGYTF; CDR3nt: TGCAGTGCTATCTACGTCTATGGCTACACCTTC
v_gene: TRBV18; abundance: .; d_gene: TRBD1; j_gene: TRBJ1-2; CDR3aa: CASSPSTGTDVDQLHGYTF; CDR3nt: TGTGCCAGCTCACCTTCAACCGGGACAGACGTCGACCAGCTTCATGGCTACACCTTC
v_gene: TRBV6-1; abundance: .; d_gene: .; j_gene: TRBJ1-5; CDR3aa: CASSEDGGSYQPQHF; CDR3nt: TGTGCCAGCAGTGAAGATGGGGGCAGTTATCAGCCCCAGCATTTT
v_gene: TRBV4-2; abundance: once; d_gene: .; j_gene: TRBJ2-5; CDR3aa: CASSQESGLQETQYF; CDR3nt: TGTGCCAGCAGCCAAGAATCAGGTCTCCAAGAGACCCAGTACTTC
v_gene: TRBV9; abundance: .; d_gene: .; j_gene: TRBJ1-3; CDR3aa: CASSPVVGNTIYF; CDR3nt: TGTGCCAGCAGCCCCGTAGTAGGAAACACCATATATTTT
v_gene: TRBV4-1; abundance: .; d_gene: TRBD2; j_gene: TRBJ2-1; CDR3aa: CASSQASGTYEQFF; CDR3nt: TGCGCCAGCAGCCAGGCTAGCGGGACCTATGAGCAGTTCTTC